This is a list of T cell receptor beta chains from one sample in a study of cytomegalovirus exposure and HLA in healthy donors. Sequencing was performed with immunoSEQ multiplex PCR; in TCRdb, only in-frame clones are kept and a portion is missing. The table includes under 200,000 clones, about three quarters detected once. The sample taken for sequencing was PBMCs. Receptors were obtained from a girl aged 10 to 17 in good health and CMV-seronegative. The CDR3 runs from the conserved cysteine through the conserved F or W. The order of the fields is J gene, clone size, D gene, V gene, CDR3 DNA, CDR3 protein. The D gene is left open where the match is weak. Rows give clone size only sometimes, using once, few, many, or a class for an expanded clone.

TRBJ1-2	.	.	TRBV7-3	TGTGCCAGCAACCTCAGTCCGGAGTATGGCTACACCTTC	CASNLSPEYGYTF
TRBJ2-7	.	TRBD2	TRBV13	TGTGCCAGCAGCTTAAGCGGGGGCCCGAGCTCCTACGAGCAGTACTTC	CASSLSGGPSSYEQYF
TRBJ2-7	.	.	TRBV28	TGTGCCACCCTATTGGAGGAGCAGTACTTC	CATLLEEQYF
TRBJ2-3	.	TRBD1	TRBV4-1	TGCGCCAGCAGCCAAGTCCCGGGGACAGGGGGTTTGGATACGCAGTATTTT	CASSQVPGTGGLDTQYF
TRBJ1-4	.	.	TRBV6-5	TGTGCCAGCAGGAGGGACACCACAACTAATGAAAAACTGTTTTTT	CASRRDTTTNEKLFF
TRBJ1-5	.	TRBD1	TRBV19	TGTGCCAGTAGCCTTTCAGGGGGCGCAGGTCAGCCCCAGCATTTT	CASSLSGGAGQPQHF
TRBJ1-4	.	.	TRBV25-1	TGTGCCAGCAGTGGGGACAATTATGAAAAACTGTTTTTT	CASSGDNYEKLFF
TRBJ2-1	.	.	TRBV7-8	TGTGCCAGCACTCAGGATGGGTCAGGGGTGCATGAGCAGTTCTTC	CASTQDGSGVHEQFF
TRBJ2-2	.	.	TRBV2	TGTGCCAGCAGTGATTCCCTGAACAAGAACACCGGGGAGCTGTTTTTT	CASSDSLNKNTGELFF
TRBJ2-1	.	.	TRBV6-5	TGTGCCAGCAGCCATGGGGGCGGAGCAAACAATGAGCAGTTCTTC	CASSHGGGANNEQFF
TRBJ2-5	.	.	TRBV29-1	TGCAGCGTTGAAGCGTCGGAGACCCAGTACTTC	CSVEASETQYF
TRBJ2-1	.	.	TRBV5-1	TGCGCCAGCAGCTTGACGAGGTATCCCAATGAGCAGTTCTTC	CASSLTRYPNEQFF
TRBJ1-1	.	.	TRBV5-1	TGCGCCAGCAGCTCTTCGCCGGGGGACACTGAAGCTTTCTTT	CASSSSPGDTEAFF
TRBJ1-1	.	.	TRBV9	TGTGCCAGCAGCGTCACAGGATTTAACACTGAAGCTTTCTTT	CASSVTGFNTEAFF
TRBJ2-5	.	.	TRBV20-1	TGCAGTGCTAGAGATCAGGAGACCCAGTACTTC	CSARDQETQYF
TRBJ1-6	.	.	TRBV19	TGTGCCAGTAGTATGGGTGCTTTGACAGCCGGCTCCTATAATTCACCCCTCCACTTT	CASSMGALTAGSYNSPLHF
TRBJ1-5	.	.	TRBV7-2	TGTGCCAGCAGCCTAGGGGGAGGTAGCAATCAGCCCCAGCATTTT	CASSLGGGSNQPQHF
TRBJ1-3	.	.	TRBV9	TGTGCCAGCAGCGTAGAAGGGGGTTTGGGAAACACCATATATTTT	CASSVEGGLGNTIYF
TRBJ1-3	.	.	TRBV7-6	TGTGCCAGCAGCCTAGGCGGAGGAGTGGAAAACACCATATATTTT	CASSLGGGVENTIYF
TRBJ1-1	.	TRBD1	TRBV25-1	TGTGCCAGCAGTGGGTACAGGGGGGGGACTGAAGCTTTCTTT	CASSGYRGGTEAFF
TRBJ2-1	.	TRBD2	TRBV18	TGTGCCAGCTCGGGGGCAGCGGGGGCCTCCAATGAGCAGTTCTTC	CASSGAAGASNEQFF
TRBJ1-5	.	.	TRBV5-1	TGCGCCAGCAGCTTGAGGGGGGGTGGGCAGCCCCAGCATTTT	CASSLRGGGQPQHF
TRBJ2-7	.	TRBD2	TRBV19	TGTGCCAGTAGTATCGTCTCGGCTAGCGGGGGAACCTACGAGCAGTACTTC	CASSIVSASGGTYEQYF
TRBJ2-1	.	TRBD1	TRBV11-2	TGTGCCAGCAGCTTGGGGGACAGTAGCTATGAGCAGTTCTTC	CASSLGDSSYEQFF
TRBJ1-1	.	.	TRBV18	TGTGCCAGCTCACCGGTACGGGACATGAACACTGAAGCTTTCTTT	CASSPVRDMNTEAFF
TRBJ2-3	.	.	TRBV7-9	TGTGCCAGCATCCTTGGACTATCCACAGATACGCAGTATTTT	CASILGLSTDTQYF
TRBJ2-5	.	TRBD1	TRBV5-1	TGCGCCAGCAGCGCGACCGGGACAGACAAAGAGACCCAGTACTTC	CASSATGTDKETQYF
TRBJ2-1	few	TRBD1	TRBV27	TGTGCCAGCAGTTTGGGTGTCGGCGGGACAGGGGTCAATGAGCAGTTCTTC	CASSLGVGGTGVNEQFF
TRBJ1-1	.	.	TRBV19	TGTGCCAGTAGTATAGGTGTAGCAGGGAGGACTGAAGCTTTCTTT	CASSIGVAGRTEAFF